The 17 T cell receptor beta chains in this list originate from one sample, sequenced in a study of CD8+CD57+ T cells in acquired aplastic anemia. Genomic DNA templated the TCR beta VDJ and CDR3 profiling. TCRdb ran MiXCR on the reads and lists one entry per CDR3 protein. The table includes around 190,000 distinct CDR3 sequences, about 53% detected once. The sequencing sample was made of sorted CD4+, CD8+, or CD8+CD57+ T cells (not recorded which) from PBMCs. The receptors stem from a human donor in good health, serving as a control.

As concerns this clonotype: The junction and the germline gene differ at one end; a read error may be behind it. This chain connects TRBV7-9 to TRBJ2-3; D may be TRBD1 or TRBD2 (5 bases each). Germline CDR1 and CDR2: SEHNR and FQNEAQ (reference sequence). The CDR3 loop spans 16 amino acids. CDR3 bases: TGCGCCAGCAGCCAAGAATATCGGGGCAACACAGATACGCAGTATTTT. Its protein product is CASSQEYRGNTDTQYF.

The gene calls are TRBV7-3 and TRBJ2-3; no definite D call. In germline, CDR1 is SGHTA, CDR2 FQGTGA. V lost 1 base and J 2 bases, leaving 10 bases between the germline ends. CDR3 size: 15 residues. The CDR3 sequence is CASSLIGQNTDTQYF. CDR3 nucleotide sequence: TGTGCCAGCAGCTTAATAGGGCAGAACACAGATACGCAGTATTTT.

Only a few counts were recorded for this clonotype. V usage is TRBV9 and J usage is TRBJ1-6; 7 bases align to TRBD1. This CDR3 region has 15 residues. The trim removed 3 bases at V and 6 bases at J, leaving 6 bases unmatched. CDR1 is SGDLS, CDR2 YYNGEE, per germline. CDR3 bases: TGTGCCAGCAGCGCGAAGGGACAGACTAATTCACCCCTCCACTTT. Translating it yields CASSAKGQTNSPLHF.

For this clonotype: The missing conserved phenylalanine or tryptophan at the end of this CDR3 makes a read error likely. The V call is TRBV14, the J call TRBJ1-6, with D possibly matching TRBD1 (6 bases). With 0 bases removed from V and 2 bases from J, the gap between germline ends came to 11 bases. CDR3 size: 17 residues. CDR1 is SGHDN, CDR2 FVKESK, per germline. CDR3 protein: CASSQDWGGAYNSPLHY. The CDR3 bases are TGTGCCAGCAGCCAAGATTGGGGGGGCGCCTATAATTCACCCCTCCACTAT.

The chain combines TRBV2 with TRBJ2-7, with D possibly TRBD2 on 5 matching bases. CDR1 is SNHLY, CDR2 FYNNEI, per germline. V was clipped by 10 bases and J by 0 bases, with 19 bases between them. This CDR3 is built from 15 residues. In DNA, the CDR3 is TGTGCCACCAGGACGTACCGGGGAAGCTCCTACGAGCAGTACTTC. Translating it yields CATRTYRGSSYEQYF.

This clonotype showed up just a few times. The chain uses TRBV5-4 and TRBJ2-7, with 7 bases aligning to TRBD2. The J segment lost 0 bases and the V segment lost 4 bases, leaving 7 bases of the junction unmatched. The CDR3 runs 15 residues. Germline CDR1 SGHNT, CDR2 YYREEE (reference sequence). The CDR3 region has the DNA TGTGCCAGCAGCCTCGGACTAGGTAGCTCCTACGAGCAGTACTTC. Translated: CASSLGLGSSYEQYF. Based on the CDR3 plus reference TRBV5-4 and TRBJ2-7, the full variable domain is ETGVTQSPTHLIKTRGQQVTLRCSSQSGHNTVSWYQQALGQGPQFIFQYYREEENGRGNFPPRFSGLQFPNYSSELNVNALELDDSALYLCASSLGLGSSYEQYFGPGTRLTVT.

This clonotype was detected a few times. One end of the junction is discordant with germline, which a read error may explain. The rearrangement uses TRBV4-1 and TRBJ2-5; no firm D call. In germline, CDR1 is MGHRA, CDR2 YSYEKL. The CDR3 length is 16 residues. CDR3 sequence (DNA): TGTGCCAGCTCACCACCCGGCCTCTCAGGTGGGGAGACCCAGTACTTC. It yields the protein CASSPPGLSGGETQYF.

This clonotype was recorded a few times. The germline gene is not matched at one end of the junction; a read error may be the cause. This sequence joins TRBV7-9 and TRBJ2-3; the match to TRBD2 covers 11 bases. The CDR3 totals 14 residues. Germline assignment: CDR1 SEHNR and CDR2 FQNEAQ (reference sequence). CDR3 protein: CASSLAGGADTQYF. The CDR3 coding sequence is TGTGCCAGCAGTTTAGCGGGGGGGGCAGATACGCAGTATTTT.

This clonotype was recorded at least ten times. The V call is TRBV29-1, the J call TRBJ1-2, with D possibly TRBD1 on 6 matching bases. With 0 bases removed from V and 3 bases from J, the gap between germline ends came to 14 bases. From germline, CDR1 is SQVTM and CDR2 ANQGSEA. This CDR3 has 15 residues. The CDR3 protein is CSVEELERGDYGYTF. The CDR3 nucleotides read TGCAGCGTTGAAGAGCTGGAGAGGGGGGACTATGGCTACACCTTC.

This clonotype was seen repeatedly, ten times or more. The chain couples TRBV12-3 or TRBV12-4 to TRBJ2-3, with D possibly TRBD2 on 7 matching bases. Deletions cut 7 bases from V and 3 bases from J, with 17 bases between. The CDR3 extends over 15 amino acids. DNA for the CDR3: TGTGCCAGCAATATAGGGGGGGGCCGAACAGATACGCAGTATTTT. It specifies CASNIGGGRTDTQYF.

The gene calls are TRBV6-4 and TRBJ2-3, with TRBD1 as a possible D gene (6 bases). The J call may be mistaken, given a closer DNA end match to TRBJ1-5. Germline CDR1 and CDR2: MRHNA and SNTAGT. The CDR3 has 18 amino acids. CDR3 loop: CASIRPLTSGGQKDTQHF. CDR3 nucleotide sequence: TGTGCCAGCATCCGTCCGTTAACTAGCGGGGGGCAGAAAGATACGCAGCATTTT.

The V and J genes are TRBV7-2 and TRBJ2-7; D remains ambiguous. V was shortened by 8 bases and J by 3 bases, with 14 bases between the two germline ends. The CDR3 has 13 residues. In germline, CDR1 is SGHTA, CDR2 FQGNSA. CDR3 loop: CASAGQPLYEQYF. CDR3 nucleotides: TGTGCCAGCGCCGGGCAACCACTCTACGAGCAGTACTTC.

Concerning this clonotype: An end of the junction differs from the germline gene, which may be a read error. The genes are TRBV12-3 or TRBV12-4 and TRBJ2-5; D is possibly TRBD2 (6 bases). This CDR3 contains 14 residues. The CDR3 protein is CASSPMGGQETQYF. DNA of the CDR3: TGTGCCAGCAGCCCCATGGGGGGTCAAGAGACCCAGTACTTT.

This clonotype was seen a handful of times. Given a much more abundant clone one base away, this may be a read error. The chain combines TRBV11-2 with TRBJ1-2; D is ambiguous. The CDR3 covers 14 residues. In germline, CDR1 is SGHAT, CDR2 FQNNGV. The CDR3 DNA is TGTGCCAGCAGCTCTCACAGCGGCAACTATGGCTACGCCTTC. This translates into CASSSHSGNYGYAF.

The rearrangement links TRBV20-1 to TRBJ1-1; 7 bases fit TRBD1. The germline V gene encodes CDR1 DFQATT and CDR2 SNEGSKA (reference sequence). The length of the CDR3 is 14 residues. Trimming took 4 bases from V and 4 from J; bases not matched to a gene: 9. CDR3 residues: CSAKDRSRITEAFF. The CDR3 bases are TGCAGTGCTAAGGACAGGTCACGAATCACTGAAGCTTTCTTT.

The chain is built from TRBV15 and TRBJ1-6; D perhaps matches TRBD1 (6 bases). The CDR3 contains 14 residues. The germline V gene encodes CDR1 LNHNV and CDR2 YYDKDF (reference sequence). V shed 4 bases and J shed 9 bases, with 13 bases lying between them. The CDR3 region is CATSKTGFSSPLHF. The CDR3 DNA sequence: TGTGCCACCAGCAAAACAGGGTTTTCTTCACCCCTCCACTTT.

This clonotype was seen a few times. A junction boundary mismatches the germline segment, possibly from a read error. This chain uses TRBV7-4 with TRBJ1-2, with 11 nucleotides matching TRBD1. CDR1 and CDR2 (germline): SGHVT, SQSDAQ. The CDR3 totals 16 residues. CDR3 residues: CASSQGSGTGGYGYTF. CDR3 bases: TGCGCCAGCAGCCAAGGATCCGGGACAGGGGGCTATGGCTACACCTTC. Variable domain in full (rest from reference TRBV7-4 and TRBJ1-2): GAGVSQSPRYKVAKRGRDVALRCDSISGHVTLYWYRQTLGQGSEVLTYSQSDAQRDKSGRPSGRFSAERPERSVSTLKIQRTEQGDSAVYLCASSQGSGTGGYGYTFGSGTRLTVV.